A selection of T cell receptor beta chains follows, all from one sample in a study of T-cell reconstitution after alpha-beta-depleted transplantation in children. TCRdb fed the PCR reads into MiXCR, producing one record per CDR3 protein. The data contain fewer than 700,000 distinct CDR3 sequences, approximately 12% of them singletons. The sequencing used PBMCs, mostly from graft donor cells, collected 360 days after TCRalphabeta/CD19-depleted stem cell transplant. The receptor set was obtained from a male patient between 10 and 17 years old who had a stem cell transplant for acute myeloid leukemia, so the T cells may come from the graft donor. The CDR3 runs from the conserved cysteine through the conserved F or W. Fields, in order: V gene, clone size, J gene, D gene, CDR3 protein, CDR3 DNA. The D gene is left open where the match is weak. The size of a clone is reported for some rows only, either as once, few or many, or as a class for expanded clones.

v_gene: TRBV7-2
abundance: few
j_gene: TRBJ2-1
d_gene: -
CDR3aa: CASSLISGNEQFF
CDR3nt: TGTGCCAGCAGCTTAATTTCCGGCAATGAGCAGTTCTTC

v_gene: TRBV7-2
abundance: -
j_gene: TRBJ2-1
d_gene: -
CDR3aa: CASSPTGTLYNEQFF
CDR3nt: TGTGCCAGCAGCCCAACCGGGACTCTCTACAATGAGCAGTTCTTC

v_gene: TRBV11-2
abundance: few
j_gene: TRBJ2-7
d_gene: TRBD2
CDR3aa: CASSERGLAGGPVYEQYF
CDR3nt: TGTGCCAGCAGCGAGAGGGGACTAGCGGGAGGGCCGGTCTACGAGCAGTACTTC

v_gene: TRBV7-3
abundance: few
j_gene: TRBJ1-1
d_gene: -
CDR3aa: CASSLREGGYTEAFF
CDR3nt: TGTGCCAGCAGCTTAAGGGAGGGCGGGTACACTGAAGCTTTCTTT

v_gene: TRBV20-1
abundance: few
j_gene: TRBJ2-1
d_gene: -
CDR3aa: CSASSSGAPYNEQFF
CDR3nt: TGCAGTGCTAGTTCGTCAGGGGCACCCTACAATGAGCAGTTCTTC

v_gene: TRBV28
abundance: few
j_gene: TRBJ1-5
d_gene: -
CDR3aa: CASNPRLTSPRVYNQPQHF
CDR3nt: TGTGCCAGCAACCCCCGTCTCACTTCCCCCAGAGTCTACAATCAGCCCCAGCATTTT

v_gene: TRBV11-1
abundance: many
j_gene: TRBJ2-7
d_gene: TRBD2
CDR3aa: CASSTTGGLAGIPLLYEQYF
CDR3nt: TGTGCCAGCAGCACAACAGGGGGACTAGCGGGAATCCCCCTCCTCTACGAGCAGTACTTC

v_gene: TRBV12-3/TRBV12-4
abundance: -
j_gene: TRBJ2-1
d_gene: TRBD2
CDR3aa: CTSSLRDTSSGIYNEQFF
CDR3nt: TGTACCAGCAGTTTACGGGACACTTCTAGCGGGATATACAATGAGCAGTTCTTC

v_gene: TRBV4-2
abundance: many
j_gene: TRBJ2-3
d_gene: TRBD2
CDR3aa: CASSQTGLAGTDTQYF
CDR3nt: TGTGCCAGCAGCCAGACGGGACTAGCGGGAACAGATACGCAGTATTTT

v_gene: TRBV12-3/TRBV12-4
abundance: few
j_gene: TRBJ2-7
d_gene: TRBD1
CDR3aa: CASKRQGAGGLSYEQYF
CDR3nt: TGTGCCAGCAAAAGACAGGGGGCGGGAGGCCTCTCCTACGAGCAGTACTTC

v_gene: TRBV10-3
abundance: many
j_gene: TRBJ2-7
d_gene: -
CDR3aa: CAIRSVSSYEQYF
CDR3nt: TGTGCCATCAGGAGCGTTAGCTCCTACGAGCAGTACTTC

v_gene: TRBV29-1
abundance: few
j_gene: TRBJ1-4
d_gene: -
CDR3aa: CSVARGAGEKLFF
CDR3nt: TGCAGCGTTGCCAGGGGCGCAGGTGAAAAACTGTTTTTT

v_gene: TRBV20-1
abundance: many
j_gene: TRBJ2-2
d_gene: -
CDR3aa: CSAHDASGFITGELFF
CDR3nt: TGCAGTGCCCACGATGCAAGCGGTTTTATCACCGGGGAGCTGTTTTTT

v_gene: TRBV5-6
abundance: few
j_gene: TRBJ2-1
d_gene: -
CDR3aa: CARFQAGYNEQFF
CDR3nt: TGTGCCAGATTCCAGGCGGGGTACAATGAGCAGTTCTTC

v_gene: TRBV6-1
abundance: many
j_gene: TRBJ2-2
d_gene: -
CDR3aa: CASIQVRALFF
CDR3nt: TGTGCCAGCATTCAGGTCAGGGCGCTGTTTTTT

v_gene: TRBV7-9
abundance: few
j_gene: TRBJ2-2
d_gene: TRBD1
CDR3aa: CASSWDRALNTGELFF
CDR3nt: TGTGCCAGCAGCTGGGACAGGGCACTTAACACCGGGGAGCTGTTTTTT

v_gene: TRBV20-1
abundance: -
j_gene: TRBJ2-7
d_gene: -
CDR3aa: CSARPLRLVFHEQYF
CDR3nt: TGCAGTGCTAGGCCCCTCCGACTAGTTTTCCACGAGCAGTACTTC

v_gene: TRBV9
abundance: few
j_gene: TRBJ2-2
d_gene: TRBD2
CDR3aa: CASSSGLRQNTGELFF
CDR3nt: TGTGCCAGCAGCTCGGGACTACGCCAGAACACCGGGGAGCTGTTTTTT

v_gene: TRBV28
abundance: -
j_gene: TRBJ2-7
d_gene: TRBD2
CDR3aa: CASRKREGLRAYEQYF
CDR3nt: TGTGCCAGCAGGAAGCGGGAGGGCCTTCGAGCCTACGAGCAGTACTTC

v_gene: TRBV6-1
abundance: few
j_gene: TRBJ2-1
d_gene: TRBD2
CDR3aa: CASILLAGVGEQFF
CDR3nt: TGTGCCAGCATCCTACTAGCGGGAGTTGGTGAGCAGTTCTTC

v_gene: TRBV7-9
abundance: few
j_gene: TRBJ2-1
d_gene: -
CDR3aa: CASSLRTVPYNEQFF
CDR3nt: TGTGCCAGCAGCCTGAGGACAGTACCCTACAATGAGCAGTTCTTC

v_gene: TRBV6-5
abundance: -
j_gene: TRBJ2-3
d_gene: TRBD2
CDR3aa: CASSYSSSGSSVDTQYF
CDR3nt: TGTGCCAGCAGTTACTCGTCTAGCGGGAGTTCCGTAGATACGCAGTATTTT

v_gene: TRBV11-2
abundance: -
j_gene: TRBJ2-1
d_gene: -
CDR3aa: CASSLDTAGSSYNEQFF
CDR3nt: TGTGCCAGCAGCTTAGATACGGCAGGGAGCTCCTACAATGAGCAGTTCTTC

v_gene: TRBV28
abundance: many
j_gene: TRBJ1-4
d_gene: -
CDR3aa: CASSLGGEGVKLFF
CDR3nt: TGTGCCAGCAGTTTAGGAGGAGAGGGTGTAAAACTGTTTTTT

v_gene: TRBV5-4
abundance: many
j_gene: TRBJ1-1
d_gene: TRBD1
CDR3aa: CASSRDRAVTEAFF
CDR3nt: TGTGCCAGCAGCCGGGACAGGGCGGTCACTGAAGCTTTCTTT

v_gene: TRBV5-4
abundance: -
j_gene: TRBJ1-1
d_gene: -
CDR3aa: CASSRTRIGGDTEAFF
CDR3nt: TGTGCCAGCAGCCGCACTCGAATAGGGGGGGACACTGAAGCTTTCTTT

v_gene: TRBV19
abundance: few
j_gene: TRBJ2-1
d_gene: -
CDR3aa: CASSIDGRIVGNEQFF
CDR3nt: TGTGCCAGTAGTATAGATGGGCGGATCGTCGGGAATGAGCAGTTCTTC

v_gene: TRBV20-1
abundance: few
j_gene: TRBJ2-3
d_gene: TRBD1
CDR3aa: CSAPRTGLKTDTQYF
CDR3nt: TGCAGTGCGCCTCGGACAGGGTTGAAGACAGATACGCAGTATTTT

v_gene: TRBV7-9
abundance: -
j_gene: TRBJ2-5
d_gene: -
CDR3aa: CASSPLEGVKETQYF
CDR3nt: TGTGCCAGCAGCCCACTAGAGGGAGTTAAGGAGACCCAGTACTTC

v_gene: TRBV18
abundance: many
j_gene: TRBJ2-7
d_gene: TRBD1
CDR3aa: CASSPLTGSYEQYF
CDR3nt: TGTGCCAGCTCACCACTGACAGGGTCCTACGAGCAGTACTTC

v_gene: TRBV2
abundance: -
j_gene: TRBJ2-7
d_gene: -
CDR3aa: CASCPHAGTNSYEQYF
CDR3nt: TGTGCCAGCTGCCCCCACGCGGGAACTAACTCCTACGAGCAGTACTTC

v_gene: TRBV10-3
abundance: many
j_gene: TRBJ2-1
d_gene: -
CDR3aa: CAIRGTSDEQFF
CDR3nt: TGTGCCATCAGGGGAACTAGTGATGAGCAGTTCTTC

v_gene: TRBV29-1
abundance: -
j_gene: TRBJ2-4
d_gene: -
CDR3aa: CSVEGRAQSIQYF
CDR3nt: TGCAGCGTTGAAGGACGGGCTCAAAGCATTCAGTACTTC

v_gene: TRBV20-1
abundance: -
j_gene: TRBJ2-5
d_gene: -
CDR3aa: CSALNRAGETQYF
CDR3nt: TGCAGTGCTCTTAACAGGGCCGGGGAGACCCAGTACTTC

v_gene: TRBV28
abundance: few
j_gene: TRBJ1-1
d_gene: TRBD1
CDR3aa: CASSLSDRGGTEAFF
CDR3nt: TGTGCCAGCAGTTTATCGGACAGGGGAGGTACTGAAGCTTTCTTT

v_gene: TRBV30
abundance: -
j_gene: TRBJ2-7
d_gene: -
CDR3aa: CAWSVITGVVGEQYF
CDR3nt: TGTGCCTGGAGTGTAATAACAGGTGTCGTTGGGGAGCAGTACTTC

v_gene: TRBV6-2/TRBV6-3
abundance: many
j_gene: TRBJ2-1
d_gene: TRBD1
CDR3aa: CASSSLDRVTYNEQFF
CDR3nt: TGTGCCAGCAGTTCACTGGACAGGGTAACCTACAATGAGCAGTTCTTC

v_gene: TRBV28
abundance: -
j_gene: TRBJ2-1
d_gene: -
CDR3aa: CASKDTGAGVEQFF
CDR3nt: TGTGCCAGCAAAGATACGGGAGCCGGCGTTGAGCAGTTCTTC

v_gene: TRBV4-1
abundance: few
j_gene: TRBJ2-3
d_gene: TRBD2
CDR3aa: CASSQDQTSGSTDTQYF
CDR3nt: TGCGCCAGCAGCCAAGATCAGACTAGCGGGAGCACAGATACGCAGTATTTT

v_gene: TRBV20-1
abundance: -
j_gene: TRBJ2-7
d_gene: TRBD2
CDR3aa: CRARDYRGLAGNYEQYF
CDR3nt: TGCAGAGCTAGAGATTATAGGGGACTAGCGGGAAACTACGAGCAGTACTTC

v_gene: TRBV4-3
abundance: many
j_gene: TRBJ2-5
d_gene: TRBD2
CDR3aa: CASSQSGFRSSGSFLETQYF
CDR3nt: TGCGCCAGCAGCCAATCAGGGTTTCGGTCTAGCGGGAGCTTCCTAGAGACCCAGTACTTC

v_gene: TRBV6-2/TRBV6-3
abundance: few
j_gene: TRBJ2-1
d_gene: -
CDR3aa: CASSAIPPPNNEQFF
CDR3nt: TGTGCCAGCAGTGCTATTCCCCCCCCGAACAATGAGCAGTTCTTC

v_gene: TRBV10-3
abundance: many
j_gene: TRBJ2-3
d_gene: -
CDR3aa: CAIGAATQKAQYF
CDR3nt: TGTGCCATCGGGGCGGCTACACAGAAGGCGCAGTATTTT

v_gene: TRBV2
abundance: -
j_gene: TRBJ2-2
d_gene: -
CDR3aa: CAGMGDTNTGELFF
CDR3nt: TGTGCCGGGATGGGGGACACTAACACCGGGGAGCTGTTTTTT

v_gene: TRBV27
abundance: many
j_gene: TRBJ1-2
d_gene: TRBD1
CDR3aa: CASSSTGGNGYTF
CDR3nt: TGTGCCAGCAGTTCGACAGGGGGAAATGGCTACACCTTC

v_gene: TRBV2
abundance: -
j_gene: TRBJ2-7
d_gene: TRBD1
CDR3aa: CASRVVTGGTTKQYF
CDR3nt: TGTGCCAGCCGGGTGGTAACAGGGGGCACCACGAAACAGTACTTC

v_gene: TRBV24-1
abundance: -
j_gene: TRBJ2-1
d_gene: -
CDR3aa: CATSDLRPGYNEQFF
CDR3nt: TGTGCCACCAGTGATTTGAGGCCAGGATACAATGAGCAGTTCTTC

v_gene: TRBV4-2
abundance: -
j_gene: TRBJ2-2
d_gene: TRBD2
CDR3aa: CASSLLQVSGGASGELFF
CDR3nt: TGTGCCAGCAGCCTCCTACAAGTGAGCGGGGGGGCAAGCGGGGAGCTGTTTTTT

v_gene: TRBV28
abundance: -
j_gene: TRBJ2-3
d_gene: TRBD2
CDR3aa: CASSPLGSGRGSTDTQYF
CDR3nt: TGTGCCAGCAGCCCCCTCGGTAGCGGGAGAGGTAGCACAGATACGCAGTATTTT

v_gene: TRBV6-1
abundance: -
j_gene: TRBJ2-1
d_gene: -
CDR3aa: CASRDNQGVGYNEQFF
CDR3nt: TGTGCCAGCAGAGACAATCAAGGGGTAGGGTACAATGAGCAGTTCTTC

v_gene: TRBV7-9
abundance: many
j_gene: TRBJ2-7
d_gene: TRBD1
CDR3aa: CASSPRGRYEQYF
CDR3nt: TGTGCCAGCAGTCCAAGGGGGCGGTACGAGCAGTACTTC

v_gene: TRBV3-1
abundance: few
j_gene: TRBJ2-2
d_gene: TRBD2
CDR3aa: CASSQGPGLGGTGELFF
CDR3nt: TGTGCCAGCAGCCAAGGTCCCGGACTAGGAGGCACCGGGGAGCTGTTTTTT

v_gene: TRBV6-5
abundance: -
j_gene: TRBJ2-7
d_gene: TRBD2
CDR3aa: CASSYSVGGGSYEQYF
CDR3nt: TGTGCCAGCAGTTACTCCGTTGGGGGAGGGTCCTACGAGCAGTACTTC

v_gene: TRBV7-2
abundance: few
j_gene: TRBJ2-1
d_gene: -
CDR3aa: CASSLKEKQFF
CDR3nt: TGTGCCAGCAGCCTAAAGGAGAAACAGTTCTTC

v_gene: TRBV29-1
abundance: many
j_gene: TRBJ2-1
d_gene: TRBD2
CDR3aa: CSAGALAGLNEQFF
CDR3nt: TGCAGCGCTGGGGCGCTAGCGGGTTTGAATGAGCAGTTCTTC

v_gene: TRBV4-1
abundance: few
j_gene: TRBJ2-2
d_gene: TRBD2
CDR3aa: CASSQEPGGTGELFF
CDR3nt: TGCGCCAGCAGCCAAGAGCCGGGGGGCACCGGGGAGCTGTTTTTT

v_gene: TRBV5-1
abundance: many
j_gene: TRBJ2-5
d_gene: -
CDR3aa: CASSLGEETQYF
CDR3nt: TGTGCCAGCAGCTTAGGAGAGGAGACCCAGTACTTC

v_gene: TRBV28
abundance: few
j_gene: TRBJ2-5
d_gene: TRBD1
CDR3aa: CASSLVVTGGTETQYF
CDR3nt: TGTGCCAGCAGTTTAGTAGTGACAGGGGGCACAGAGACCCAGTACTTC